The 26 T cell receptor beta chains below were found in one sample sequenced in a study of blood T cell repertoires in COVID-19. Assay used: immunoSEQ multiplex PCR; TCRdb lists only in-frame clones, some missing. The data contain 250,000 to 350,000 clones, 65% to 85% of them singletons. Sequencing was done on a sample of peripheral blood. These receptor sequences come from a person aged 65 to 79 with COVID-19, enrolled during active disease.

The chain joins TRBV19 to TRBJ2-3, with a weak D call TRBD1 (6 bases). CDR1 and CDR2 (germline): LNHDA, SQIVND (reference sequence). The CDR3 loop spans 14 amino acids. Trimming stripped 6 bases from V and 2 bases from J, with 12 bases between. The CDR3 nucleotides are TGTGCCAGTAGATCGACAGGCTACACAGATACGCAGTATTTT. Its protein is CASRSTGYTDTQYF.

The J gene is TRBJ2-1, the V gene TRBV7-9; possibly TRBD2 for D (6 bases). Germline CDR1 is SEHNR and CDR2 is FQNEAQ (reference sequence). The CDR3 is made up of 16 amino acids. V shed 5 bases and J shed 6 bases, with 20 bases lying between them. CDR3 in amino acids: CASSPRLLGGGNEQFF. CDR3 sequence (DNA): TGTGCCAGCAGCCCACGTCTTTTGGGGGGAGGCAATGAGCAGTTCTTC.

The chain couples TRBV5-1 to TRBJ2-3; TRBD2 matches at 8 bases. Germline trimming cut 1 base from V and 2 bases from J; bases unmatched to any gene: 3. Germline assignment: CDR1 SGHRS and CDR2 YFSETQ. The CDR3 has 15 amino acids. Written as DNA, the CDR3 is TGCGCCAGCAGCTTGACTAGCGGAACCACAGATACGCAGTATTTT. This codes for CASSLTSGTTDTQYF.

The table lists this clone with a count of one. The rearrangement links TRBV28 to TRBJ1-6; 8 nucleotides match TRBD1. J gave up 4 bases and V 8 bases, and 7 bases lay outside the gene matches. This CDR3 is 15 amino acids long. CDR1 and CDR2 from the germline V gene are MDHEN and SYDVKM. CDR3 in DNA: TGTGCCAGCCAGACAGGGGCCTTATATAATTCACCCCTCCACTTT. This encodes CASQTGALYNSPLHF.

The chain joins TRBV13 to TRBJ1-1, with 7 positions matching TRBD1. Germline CDR1 and CDR2: PRHDT and FYEKMQ (reference sequence). The CDR3 loop spans 14 amino acids. The trim removed 5 bases at V and 3 bases at J, leaving 6 bases unmatched. CDR3 bases: TGTGCCAGCAGCGTTGGACAGGAGTACACTGAAGCTTTCTTT. It is translated as CASSVGQEYTEAFF. Filled out from reference TRBV13 and TRBJ1-1, the complete variable domain reads AAGVIQSPRHLIKEKRETATLKCYPIPRHDTVYWYQQGPGQDPQFLISFYEKMQSDKGSIPDRFSAQQFSDYHSELNMSSLELGDSALYFCASSVGQEYTEAFFGQGTRLTVV.

This chain links TRBV7-9 with TRBJ2-7; 7 positions agree with TRBD2. Per the germline V gene, CDR1 is SEHNR and CDR2 is FQNEAQ (reference sequence). The CDR3 is made up of 15 amino acids. J gave up 2 bases and V 4 bases, and 8 bases lay outside the gene matches. The DNA of the CDR3 is TGTGCCAGCAGCTCCCAGATGGGGAGGGCCTACGAGCAGTACTTC. Protein: CASSSQMGRAYEQYF.

The chain couples TRBV28 to TRBJ1-4, with a possible D match to TRBD1 (5 bases). The CDR3 contains 15 residues. V was clipped by 2 bases and J by 7 bases, with 14 bases between them. Looked up from germline, CDR1 is MDHEN and CDR2 is SYDVKM. The CDR3 sequence is CASSLVSGLFEKLFF. The CDR3 nucleotides are TGTGCCAGCAGTTTAGTGTCAGGGTTGTTTGAAAAACTGTTTTTT.

The V call is TRBV28, the J call TRBJ2-3; D call uncertain. The CDR3 is made up of 11 amino acids. Germline lookup yields CDR1 MDHEN and CDR2 SYDVKM. Trimming removed 7 bases at V and 0 bases at J, with 2 bases between. The CDR3 here is CASTSTDTQYF. The CDR3 DNA sequence: TGTGCCAGCACTAGCACAGATACGCAGTATTTT.

Points on this clone: Other DNA sequences in the sample encode the same CDR3. In nucleotides, the CDR3 is TGTGCCAGTTCTTTAGGGGGGGGGCTCCAAGAGACCCAGTACTTC. Its protein is CASSLGGGLQETQYF. J is TRBJ2-5 and V is TRBV7-2; tentative D call: TRBD2 (7 bases). The length of the CDR3 is 15 residues. Germline CDR1 reads SGHTA; CDR2 reads FQGNSA. V lost 9 bases and J 1 base, leaving 18 bases between the germline ends. The full variable domain, its missing parts supplied by reference TRBV7-2 and TRBJ2-5, is GAGVSQSPSNKVTEKGKDVELRCDPISGHTALYWYRQSLGQGLEFLIYFQGNSAPDKSGLPSDRFSAERTGGSVSTLTIQRTQQEDSAVYLCASSLGGGLQETQYFGPGTRLLVL.

In this sample, this clone turned up a few times. The gene calls are TRBV6-5 and TRBJ1-5, with D possibly TRBD1 on 6 matching bases. CDR1 is MNHEY and CDR2 is SVGAGI in the germline V gene. The CDR3 contains 14 residues. V was trimmed by 6 bases and J by 3 bases, leaving 12 bases between them. CDR3: CASSSTGYNQPQHF. The CDR3 nucleotides read TGTGCCAGCAGCTCTACAGGGTACAATCAGCCCCAGCATTTT.

The chain employs TRBV19 and TRBJ1-1; 7 nucleotides agree with TRBD1. CDR1 and CDR2 (germline): LNHDA, SQIVND (reference sequence). V shed 9 bases and J 1 base; nucleotides not matched to a gene: 8. CDR3 length equals 14 residues. CDR3 DNA sequence: TGTGCCAGCCTAAAGACAGGGCGGAACACTGAAGCTTTCTTT. Protein product: CASLKTGRNTEAFF.

The chain has TRBV7-2 and TRBJ2-4, with 9 bases identical to TRBD1. With 5 bases clipped from V and 3 bases from J, the junction kept 11 bases outside the gene matches. The CDR3 is 17 amino acids. Germline lookup yields CDR1 SGHTA and CDR2 FQGNSA. The CDR3 DNA reads TGTGCCAGCAGCCAACAACAGGGGGCGGTGGTCAAAAACATTCAGTACTTC. The encoded protein is CASSQQQGAVVKNIQYF.

This clone appeared a few times. The rearrangement uses TRBV5-1 and TRBJ2-2, with 7 nucleotides matching TRBD1. The V segment lost 5 bases and the J segment 1 base; nucleotides outside the gene matches: 8. The CDR3 covers 16 residues. Germline CDR1 is SGHRS and CDR2 is YFSETQ. The CDR3 region has the DNA TGCGCCAGCAGACTGCCCGGGACAGAGAACACCGGGGAGCTGTTTTTT. Translated: CASRLPGTENTGELFF.

This chain joins TRBV18 and TRBJ1-5; no firm D call. This CDR3 has 14 residues. From germline, CDR1 is KGHSH and CDR2 LQKENI. Trimming left V 3 bases short and J 6 bases short, with 12 bases between. CDR3: CASSPIVQSQPQHF. The CDR3 DNA reads TGTGCCAGCTCACCGATTGTACAGAGTCAGCCCCAGCATTTT.

This clone was counted once. The chain is built from TRBV5-6 and TRBJ1-1; TRBD1 matches 9 bases. Germline CDR1 is SGHDT and CDR2 is YYEEEE. After removal of 4 bases from V and 3 bases from J, the junction contained 7 bases not matched to a gene. The CDR3 sequence is 15 residues long. CDR3 coding DNA: TGTGCCAGCAGCCCGACCTGGACAGGGGACACTGAAGCTTTCTTT. Its protein is CASSPTWTGDTEAFF.

This chain's CDR3 is CASSLGQSNEKLFF. CDR3 coding DNA: TGTGCCAGCTCGTTGGGACAGTCTAATGAAAAACTGTTTTTT. The chain joins TRBV18 to TRBJ1-4; 7 bases map to TRBD1. CDR3 length: 14 residues. Looked up from germline, CDR1 is KGHSH and CDR2 is LQKENI. Trimming cost V 6 bases and J 3 bases; bases outside gene matches: 4.

This rearrangement joins TRBV18 to TRBJ2-1, with a tentative D call TRBD2 (6 bases). Between the trimmed V and J ends, which lost 3 bases and 4 bases, there was a span of 10 bases. Germline V gives CDR1 KGHSH, CDR2 LQKENI. The CDR3 runs 14 residues. CDR3 coding DNA: TGTGCCAGCTCACCTGCCCGGGGGTACAATGAGCAGTTCTTC. Protein: CASSPARGYNEQFF.

J is TRBJ1-2 and V is TRBV28; no clear D. V lost 3 bases and J 10 bases, leaving 18 bases between the germline ends. The CDR3 contains 14 residues. Per germline, CDR1 MDHEN and CDR2 SYDVKM. CDR3 sequence reads: CASSFGVSLVVYTF. The CDR3 DNA sequence: TGTGCCAGCAGTTTCGGGGTCTCCTTGGTTGTCTACACCTTC.

The chain joins TRBV28 to TRBJ2-3; 9 positions match TRBD1. The germline CDR1 and CDR2 sequences are MDHEN and SYDVKM. This CDR3 region has 15 residues. The V and J ends lost 2 bases and 5 bases, in that order; junction bases with no gene match: 5. Written as DNA, the CDR3 is TGTGCCAGCAGTTTAGACGGACAGGGGAAAGATACGCAGTATTTT. Translation gives CASSLDGQGKDTQYF.

The genes are TRBV5-4 and TRBJ2-1, with a tentative D call TRBD1 (6 bases). V lost 0 bases and J 5 bases, leaving 9 bases between the germline ends. This CDR3 region has 14 residues. CDR1 SGHNT and CDR2 YYREEE come from the germline V gene (reference sequence). CDR3 bases: TGTGCCAGCAGCTTGGTGACAGGAGACAATGAGCAGTTCTTC. This sequence encodes CASSLVTGDNEQFF. Full variable domain (rest looked up from reference TRBV5-4 and TRBJ2-1): ETGVTQSPTHLIKTRGQQVTLRCSSQSGHNTVSWYQQALGQGPQFIFQYYREEENGRGNFPPRFSGLQFPNYSSELNVNALELDDSALYLCASSLVTGDNEQFFGPGTRLTVL.

On this clone itself: The sample carries other DNA sequences with the same CDR3. The rearrangement joins TRBV5-1 to TRBJ2-7; TRBD1 agrees at 7 bases. The CDR3 has 15 amino acids. V dropped 1 base and J dropped 0; count of bases not matched to a gene: 4. CDR1 is SGHRS, CDR2 YFSETQ, per germline. The chain's CDR3 is CASSLRQGSSYEQYF. CDR3 bases: TGCGCCAGCAGCTTGCGACAGGGATCCTCCTACGAGCAGTACTTC.

V gene TRBV5-1 combines with J gene TRBJ1-1, with D possibly being TRBD1 (6 bases). The CDR3 is 14 residues long. V gave up 6 bases and J gave up 3 bases, with 15 bases separating them. Germline V gene data show CDR1 as SGHRS and CDR2 as YFSETQ. CDR3 amino acids: CASKGNRADTEAFF. The CDR3 bases are TGCGCCAGCAAGGGTAACAGGGCTGACACTGAAGCTTTCTTT. The variable domain in full, with the rest retrieved from reference TRBV5-1 and TRBJ1-1, is KAGVTQTPRYLIKTRGQQVTLSCSPISGHRSVSWYQQTPGQGLQFLFEYFSETQRNKGNFPGRFSGRQFSNSRSEMNVSTLELGDSALYLCASKGNRADTEAFFGQGTRLTVV.

The V and J genes are TRBV30 and TRBJ2-4; 16 bases fit TRBD2. V lost 2 bases to trimming and J lost 9 bases; unmatched junction nucleotides: 7. The CDR3 is made up of 16 amino acids. In germline, CDR1 is GTSNPN, CDR2 SVGIG (reference sequence). CDR3 bases: TGTGCCTGGAGTCTAGGGACTAGCGGGAGGGCCGCCATTCAGTACTTC. This gives the protein CAWSLGTSGRAAIQYF. The full variable domain, in which reference TRBV30 and TRBJ2-4 provide the parts outside the CDR3, is SQTIHQWPATLVQPVGSPLSLECTVEGTSNPNLYWYRQAAGRGLQLLFYSVGIGQISSEVPQNLSASRPQDRQFILSSKKLLLSDSGFYLCAWSLGTSGRAAIQYFGAGTRLSVL.

This rearrangement joins TRBV19 to TRBJ2-2; TRBD1 aligns across 9 bases. V trimming: 6 bases; J trimming: 5 bases; junction bases outside the gene matches: 4. Germline V gives CDR1 LNHDA, CDR2 SQIVND (reference sequence). This CDR3 contains 14 residues. CDR3 DNA sequence: TGTGCCAGTAGCCGGGACAGGGTGACCGGGGAGCTGTTTTTT. As protein: CASSRDRVTGELFF. The full variable domain, its missing parts supplied by reference TRBV19 and TRBJ2-2, is DGGITQSPKYLFRKEGQNVTLSCEQNLNHDAMYWYRQDPGQGLRLIYYSQIVNDFQKGDIAEGYSVSREKKESFPLTVTSAQKNPTAFYLCASSRDRVTGELFFGEGSRLTVL.

The genes are TRBV4-2 and TRBJ2-7; 13 bases line up with TRBD2. This CDR3 has 15 residues. V dropped 7 bases and J dropped 3; count of bases not matched to a gene: 6. The germline CDR1 and CDR2 sequences are LGHNA and YNFKEQ. The CDR3 region is CASIRLAGGYYEQYF. The CDR3 DNA follows: TGTGCCAGCATTCGACTAGCGGGAGGATACTACGAGCAGTACTTC.

Only one count was recorded for this clone. The chain recombines TRBV3-1 (or the pseudogene TRBV3-2) with TRBJ2-1, with 10 bases matching TRBD2. This CDR3 has 16 amino acids. Per germline, CDR1 LGHDT and CDR2 YNNKEL (reference sequence). Germline trimming cut 3 bases from V and 5 bases from J; bases unmatched to any gene: 7. The CDR3: CASSQTLAGVDNEQFF. The CDR3 DNA is TGTGCCAGCAGCCAGACTCTAGCGGGAGTAGACAATGAGCAGTTCTTC.